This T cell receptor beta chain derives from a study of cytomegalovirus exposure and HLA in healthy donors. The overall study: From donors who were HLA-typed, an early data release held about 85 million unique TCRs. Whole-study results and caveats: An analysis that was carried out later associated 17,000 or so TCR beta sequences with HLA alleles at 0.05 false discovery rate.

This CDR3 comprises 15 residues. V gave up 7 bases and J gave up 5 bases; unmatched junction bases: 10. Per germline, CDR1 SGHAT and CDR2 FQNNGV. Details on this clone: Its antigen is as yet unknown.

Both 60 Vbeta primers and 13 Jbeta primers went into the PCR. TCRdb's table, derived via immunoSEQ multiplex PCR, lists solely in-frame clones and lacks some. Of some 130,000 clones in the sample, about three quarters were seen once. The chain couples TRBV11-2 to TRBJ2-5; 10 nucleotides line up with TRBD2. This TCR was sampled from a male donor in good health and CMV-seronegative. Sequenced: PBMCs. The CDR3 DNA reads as TGTGCCAGCAACCCCGAGCGGGGGGGCGTTGAGACCCAGTACTTC. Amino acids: CASNPERGGVETQYF.